The next 18 T cell receptor beta chains were all read from a single sample in a study of tumor and adjacent non-tumor tissue in lung cancer. RNA was extracted from bulk tissue without any cell sorting. The library came from three nested PCR rounds adapted from ARM-PCR protocols. TCRdb redid the calling of the multiplex PCR reads with MiXCR, one entry per CDR3 protein. Among 100,000 to 120,000 distinct CDR3 sequences listed, over 75% were seen once. The sample taken for sequencing was lung tumor tissue. These receptors all come from a man in his 70s with non-small cell lung cancer.

With respect to this clonotype: This could be a read error, since a much larger clone is one nucleotide away. The chain carries TRBV2 and TRBJ1-6, with 8 positions matching TRBD1. This CDR3 has 15 amino acids. Germline assignment: CDR1 SNHLY and CDR2 FYNNEI. The V and J ends lost 10 bases and 10 bases, in that order; junction bases with no gene match: 15. CDR3 in DNA: TGTGCCAACAGCCTATGGCCCGCAGGGGGCTCACCCCTCCACTTT. Protein sequence: CANSLWPAGGSPLHF.

The V call is TRBV10-2, the J call TRBJ1-2, with TRBD1 matching over 10 bases. This CDR3 has 14 residues. Germline loops: CDR1 WSHSY, CDR2 SAAADI. CDR3 bases: TGCGTCAGTAGTGAGTGGGGACAGGGGAATGGCTACACCTTC. Its translation is CVSSEWGQGNGYTF.

About this clonotype itself: A junction end diverges from the germline sequence, so it may reflect a read error. The DNA of the CDR3 is TGCGCCAACAGCAGAATCGACAGAGCTAATTATGGTTACACCTTC. Protein sequence: CANSRIDRANYGYTF. The gene calls are TRBV5-6 and TRBJ1-2, with D possibly being TRBD1 (5 bases). This CDR3 region has 15 residues. In germline, CDR1 is SGHDT, CDR2 YYEEEE.

Concerning this clonotype: Sequence at one end of the junction differs from germline and may be a read error. V and J are TRBV10-3 and TRBJ2-5; 7 bases are a match to TRBD2. Per germline, CDR1 ENHRY and CDR2 SYGVKD. The CDR3 has 15 amino acids. The CDR3 bases are TGTACCATCAGTGAGTCCACAGCGGGACCAGAGACCCACTACTTT. Its protein is CTISESTAGPETHYF.

In regard to this clonotype: A much larger clone sits a single nucleotide away, making a read error possible. This chain links TRBV15 with TRBJ1-3; weak D call: TRBD1 (5 bases). Germline CDR1 is LNHNV and CDR2 is YYDKDF (reference sequence). The CDR3 runs 14 residues. The CDR3 coding sequence is TGTGTCACCAGCAGCGGGACCGACGGAAACACCATATATTTT. Translating it yields CVTSSGTDGNTIYF. The complete variable domain, with remaining parts taken from reference TRBV15 and TRBJ1-3, reads DAMVIQNPRYQVTQFGKPVTLSCSQTLNHNVMYWYQQKSSQAPKLLFHYYDKDFNNEADTPDNFQSRRPNTSFCFLDIRSPGLGDTAMYLCVTSSGTDGNTIYFGEGSWLTVV.

The V call is TRBV6-6, the J call TRBJ2-7; the match to TRBD1 covers 7 bases. Germline CDR1 is MNHNY and CDR2 is SVGAGI (reference sequence). This CDR3 is built from 16 residues. The DNA for the CDR3 is TGTACCACCAGTCCGGTAGGACAGGCCTCCTCCTACGAGCAGTACTTC. Protein: CTTSPVGQASSYEQYF.

As regards this clonotype: The missing conserved phenylalanine or tryptophan at the end of this CDR3 makes a read error likely. The chain employs TRBV12-3 or TRBV12-4 and TRBJ1-2, with D uncertain. The CDR3 sequence is 11 residues long. Written as DNA, the CDR3 is TGTGCCAACAGTTCAGATGAAGGCTACACCATC. This gives the protein CANSSDEGYTI.

There are a few counts of this clonotype. One end of the junction fails to match germline, which may point to a read error. J is TRBJ1-4 and V is TRBV6-1; 7 nucleotides agree with TRBD1. Germline loops: CDR1 MNHNS, CDR2 SASEGT. This CDR3 comprises 14 residues. As DNA, the CDR3 is TGTGCCAGCACCGACAGGGTAACTAACGAAAAACTGTTTTTT. Translated, it gives CASTDRVTNEKLFF.

In regard to this clonotype: The CDR3 carries no conserved terminal phenylalanine or tryptophan, so it likely arises from a read error. Because the CDR3's place on the DNA is in doubt, the DNA is left out and the CDR3 is given as listed by TCRdb. The chain is built from TRBV11-2 and TRBJ2-7; TRBD2 was called by the table and not checked on the DNA. CDR1 is SGHAT, CDR2 FQNNGV, per germline. Termini included, the CDR3 measures 16 amino acids. This CDR3 is CASSPPARTPTCEEYY.

This clonotype has a single count. An end of the junction does not agree with germline; a read error may underlie this. The rearrangement joins TRBV28 to TRBJ1-2; TRBD1 aligns across 7 bases. Germline CDR1 reads MDHEN; CDR2 reads SYDVKM. The CDR3 length is 13 residues. The CDR3, as DNA: TGTGCGAGCATGTCGCAGGGGGGCTATGGCTACATCTTC. Translating gives CASMSQGGYGYIF.

The V call is TRBV12-3 or TRBV12-4, the J call TRBJ2-7, with TRBD2 identical over 13 bases. CDR3 length equals 16 residues. With V trimmed by 5 bases and J by 5 bases, 9 bases remained unmatched. The CDR3 loop is CASSLTTSGRVDEQYF. The CDR3 nucleotides are TGTGCCAGCAGTCTAACCACTAGCGGGAGGGTTGACGAGCAGTACTTC.

A note on this clonotype: An end of the junction does not agree with germline; a read error may underlie this. The CDR3, as DNA: TGTGCCAGCGGCTCTAGAAGGGGCACTATTGAAAATCTGTTTTTT. Translated, it gives CASGSRRGTIENLFF. The chain uses TRBV11-2 and TRBJ1-4; perhaps TRBD1 as D (5 bases). The CDR3 totals 15 residues. From germline, CDR1 is SGHAT and CDR2 FQNNGV.

To note about this clonotype: The junction and the germline gene differ at one end; a read error may be behind it. The genes are TRBV14 and TRBJ1-1; D not certain. CDR1 is SGHDN and CDR2 is FVKESK in the germline V gene. This CDR3 has 15 amino acids. The DNA for the CDR3 is TGTGCCAGGAGCCAAGCGTGGGCGAGGAACACTGAAGCTTTCTTT. This translates into CARSQAWARNTEAFF.

The chain combines TRBV6-5 with TRBJ2-7; D may be TRBD1 or TRBD2 (6 bases each). The V gene lost 7 bases and the J gene lost 3 bases, with 16 bases spanning the gap. CDR3 size: 14 residues. CDR1 and CDR2 (germline): MNHEY, SVGAGI. CDR3 DNA: TGTGCCAGCATTCGGGGGCTGCAGAACTACGAGCAGTACTTC. Translation: CASIRGLQNYEQYF.

This clonotype has a single count. Its ends do not fully match the called genes, so a read error is possible. The chain employs TRBV20-1 and TRBJ1-4, with 7 bases aligning to TRBD1. CDR1 is DFQATT and CDR2 is SNEGSKA in the germline V gene (reference sequence). This CDR3 is 17 amino acids long. CDR3 coding DNA: TGCAGTGCGAGAGGGATAGGGGGCTCCAACTGGAATGAAAAACTGTTTTTT. This sequence encodes CSARGIGGSNWNEKLFF.

Of note for this clonotype: One end of the junction does not line up with germline, which may come from a read error. The J gene is TRBJ2-5, the V gene TRBV11-3, with TRBD2 as a possible D gene (5 bases). Germline V lookup: CDR1 SGHNT, CDR2 YENEEA. The CDR3 spans 16 residues. DNA for the CDR3: TGTGCAAGCAACCACACCGGGGTATTATCGAGTGAGACCCAGTACTTC. This codes for CASNHTGVLSSETQYF.

This clonotype was seen many times. The rearrangement links TRBV20-1 to TRBJ2-5; TRBD1 aligns across 7 bases. This CDR3 region has 17 residues. Germline CDR1 DFQATT, CDR2 SNEGSKA (reference sequence). Unmatched junction bases numbered 19, after V lost 5 bases and J lost 4 bases. The CDR3 is CSAEGNTDRPLGETQYF. The CDR3 region has the DNA TGCAGTGCTGAAGGAAATACGGACAGGCCCTTGGGAGAGACCCAGTACTTC.

This clonotype appeared many times. V gene TRBV7-9 combines with J gene TRBJ2-1; D not certain. The germline CDR1 and CDR2 sequences are SEHNR and FQNEAQ (reference sequence). The CDR3 covers 9 residues. V dropped 10 bases and J dropped 3 bases, with 1 base sitting between them. CDR3 sequence: CAIYNEQFF. The CDR3 DNA reads as TGTGCCATCTACAATGAGCAGTTCTTC.